This passage covers 28 T cell receptor beta chains from one sample sequenced in a study of CD8+CD57+ T cells in acquired aplastic anemia. Genomic DNA templated the TCR beta VDJ and CDR3 profiling. One entry per CDR3 protein, called by TCRdb with MiXCR from the reads. The sample contains 95,000 to 150,000 distinct CDR3 sequences, 50% to 70% of which appear only once. Sequencing was done on patients that had shown CD8+CD57+ cell expansion by flow cytometry. Sequences were obtained from sorted CD4+, CD8+, or CD8+CD57+ T cells (not recorded which) from PBMCs. These receptor sequences come from a human donor with aplastic anemia.

The rearrangement uses TRBV20-1 and TRBJ2-5; 7 positions match TRBD2. Losses at the gene ends were 5 bases for V and 5 bases for J; bases not matched to a gene: 11. Germline V gene lookup returns CDR1 DFQATT and CDR2 SNEGSKA (reference sequence). The CDR3 is 14 residues long. The CDR3, as DNA: TGCAGTGCTGAGGGACTATTCCCTTTGGAGACCCAGTACTTC. This gives the protein CSAEGLFPLETQYF.

This clonotype was found many times. The V gene is TRBV7-6, the J gene TRBJ2-2; 13 nucleotides line up with TRBD2. The germline gives CDR1 SGHVS, CDR2 FNYEAQ. The trim removed 4 bases at V and 5 bases at J, leaving 7 bases unmatched. This CDR3 spans 17 amino acids. The CDR3 sequence: CASSSLGGLAGTGELFF. For the CDR3, the DNA is TGTGCCAGCAGCTCCCTAGGGGGACTAGCGGGAACCGGGGAGCTGTTTTTT.

This chain connects TRBV24-1 to TRBJ2-1; tentative D call: TRBD1 (5 bases). CDR3 length equals 15 residues. V was pared by 5 bases and J by 10 bases, with 20 bases between. Germline-derived CDR1 and CDR2 are KGHDR and SFDVKD. CDR3 loop: CATSVGQNPLAEQFF. The DNA of the CDR3 is TGTGCCACCAGTGTTGGACAAAACCCCCTTGCCGAGCAGTTCTTC.

This sequence joins TRBV2 and TRBJ2-5, with D unresolved. Deletions cut 7 bases from V and 0 bases from J, with 12 bases between. The CDR3 contains 14 residues. CDR1 and CDR2 from the germline V gene are SNHLY and FYNNEI. Here the CDR3 reads CASIGPPHQETQYF. The CDR3 coding sequence is TGTGCCAGCATAGGCCCTCCCCACCAAGAGACCCAGTACTTC.

This clonotype was counted many times. J is TRBJ2-3 and V is TRBV4-2; 13 nucleotides line up with TRBD2. Germline CDR1 LGHNA, CDR2 YNFKEQ. This CDR3 is built from 19 residues. Trimming took 4 bases from V and 2 from J; bases not matched to a gene: 12. The DNA for the CDR3 is TGTGCCAGCAGCCCTTTGGAGGGACTAGCGGGATCCCTCACAGATACGCAGTATTTT. Translation gives CASSPLEGLAGSLTDTQYF.

This chain uses TRBV24-1 with TRBJ2-1; 7 bases fit TRBD1. The CDR3 sequence is 15 residues long. Germline CDR1 KGHDR, CDR2 SFDVKD. After removal of 7 bases from V and 0 bases from J, the junction contained 5 bases not matched to a gene. The CDR3 here is CATRGGDSSYNEQFF. The CDR3 DNA reads as TGTGCCACCAGAGGGGGCGATAGCTCCTACAATGAGCAGTTCTTC.

This clonotype came up many times. The V and J genes are TRBV15 and TRBJ2-2; the D is unclear. Germline CDR1 reads LNHNV; CDR2 reads YYDKDF (reference sequence). With 5 bases removed from V and 5 bases from J, the gap between germline ends came to 12 bases. This CDR3 has 14 residues. In DNA, the CDR3 is TGTGCCACCAGCGCCCGACGCGAGACCGGGGAGCTGTTTTTT. It specifies CATSARRETGELFF.

This clonotype was picked up a small number of times. The chain carries TRBV15 and TRBJ2-7; D is perhaps TRBD1 (6 bases). V was shortened by 3 bases and J by 0 bases, with 12 bases between the two germline ends. The V gene's germline CDR1 is LNHNV and CDR2 YYDKDF (reference sequence). The CDR3 spans 15 residues. The CDR3 DNA reads TGTGCCACCAGCAGGGGGATGGGGGCCTCCTACGAGCAGTACTTC. Translation gives CATSRGMGASYEQYF.

This chain uses TRBV10-3 with TRBJ2-7; 7 positions agree with TRBD1. The CDR3 has 14 residues. After removal of 4 bases from V and 4 bases from J, the junction contained 7 bases not matched to a gene. In germline, CDR1 is ENHRY, CDR2 SYGVKD. CDR3 loop: CAISVEGARYEQYF. Here the CDR3 DNA reads TGTGCCATCAGTGTAGAGGGGGCTCGGTACGAGCAGTACTTC.

The CDR3 DNA reads as TGCAGTGCTAGCCAGGGGGGGAGGGCTCAGCCCCAGCATTTT. Translating it yields CSASQGGRAQPQHF. The chain combines TRBV20-1 with TRBJ1-5; 7 nucleotides agree with TRBD1. The CDR3 consists of 14 residues. Germline V gene sequence: CDR1 DFQATT, CDR2 SNEGSKA (reference sequence). The V gene end was trimmed by 3 bases and the J gene end by 6 bases; junction bases not matched to a gene: 8.

Remarks on this clonotype: A read error may produce the germline difference seen at one junction end. The chain employs TRBV20-1 and TRBJ2-1; 7 nucleotides line up with TRBD1. This CDR3 is 15 amino acids long. The germline gives CDR1 DFQATT, CDR2 SNEGSKA (reference sequence). CDR3 sequence (DNA): TGCGGTGCCCCATACCGGGACAGACCCTACAATGAGCAGTCCTTC. The encoded protein is CGAPYRDRPYNEQSF.

The chain carries TRBV9 and TRBJ2-1, with D maybe TRBD1 (6 bases). The length of the CDR3 is 13 residues. The germline V gene has CDR1 SGDLS and CDR2 YYNGEE. The V end lost 0 bases, the J end lost 9 bases, and 10 bases lay between the germline ends. CDR3 sequence: CASSVVGAGEQFF. The CDR3 coding sequence is TGTGCCAGCAGCGTAGTGGGGGCGGGTGAGCAGTTCTTC.

This sequence joins TRBV19 and TRBJ2-6; D uncertain. The CDR3 is 13 residues long. V lost 10 bases, J lost 2 bases, and 9 bases lay in between. Germline CDR1 LNHDA, CDR2 SQIVND (reference sequence). CDR3 in amino acids: CATADTGANVLTF. As DNA, the CDR3 is TGTGCCACGGCAGATACTGGGGCCAACGTCCTGACTTTC.

This clonotype was seen once. The chain uses TRBV29-1 and TRBJ2-1; 10 nucleotides match TRBD2. V lost 7 bases to trimming and J lost 4 bases; unmatched junction nucleotides: 16. Germline CDR1 SQVTM, CDR2 ANQGSEA. This CDR3 region has 17 residues. The CDR3 here is CSAGPFLAGGSYNEQFF. CDR3 sequence (DNA): TGCAGCGCCGGGCCTTTTTTAGCGGGAGGTTCATACAATGAGCAGTTCTTC.

The genes are TRBV20-1 and TRBJ2-7; 7 bases fit TRBD1. Germline V gene data show CDR1 as DFQATT and CDR2 as SNEGSKA (reference sequence). This CDR3 has 11 amino acids. V lost 3 bases, J lost 6 bases, and 2 bases stayed unmatched. The CDR3 DNA reads TGCAGTGCTAGGGGACAGTTCGAGCAGTACTTC. Translation: CSARGQFEQYF.

On this clonotype itself: At one of its ends the junction is not consistent with the germline gene, which may arise from a read error. This chain joins TRBV7-7 and TRBJ2-1; maybe TRBD2 (6 bases). The germline V gene encodes CDR1 SSHAT and CDR2 FNYEAQ (reference sequence). The CDR3 spans 14 residues. CDR3 DNA sequence: TGTGCTAGCAGCCCCCAAGAATCGGGGGATGAGCAGTTCTTC. Translating it yields CASSPQESGDEQFF.

This chain uses TRBV2 with TRBJ2-3; possible D gene TRBD1, 6 bases. This CDR3 comprises 14 residues. V lost 4 bases and J 4 bases, leaving 12 bases between the germline ends. The germline gives CDR1 SNHLY, CDR2 FYNNEI. The CDR3 DNA sequence: TGTGCCAGCAGTGGATACAGGGTGCCAGATACGCAGTATTTT. Translation: CASSGYRVPDTQYF. The full variable domain, its missing parts supplied by reference TRBV2 and TRBJ2-3, is EPEVTQTPSHQVTQMGQEVILRCVPISNHLYFYWYRQILGQKVEFLVSFYNNEISEKSEIFDDQFSVERPDGSNFTLKIRSTKLEDSAMYFCASSGYRVPDTQYFGPGTRLTVL.

This chain joins TRBV10-3 and TRBJ1-4; 7 positions match TRBD1. CDR1 is ENHRY and CDR2 is SYGVKD in the germline V gene. Trimming at V came to 0 bases and at J to 3 bases, leaving 10 bases not matched to a gene. The CDR3 totals 18 residues. CDR3 sequence: CAISESRVGGTANEKLFF. CDR3 coding DNA: TGTGCCATCAGTGAGTCGAGGGTAGGCGGGACAGCTAATGAAAAACTGTTTTTT.

This rearrangement joins TRBV7-9 to TRBJ1-3; D is ambiguous. CDR3 length: 12 amino acids. Germline V CDR1 and CDR2: SEHNR, FQNEAQ (reference sequence). Trimming left V 6 bases short and J 8 bases short, with 11 bases between. This CDR3 is CASSWAGDTIYF. CDR3 coding DNA: TGTGCCAGCAGTTGGGCGGGCGACACCATATATTTT.

This clonotype was seen just once. The V gene is TRBV7-3, the J gene TRBJ1-2; D is undetermined. The ends were cut back, 7 bases at V and 8 bases at J, with 14 bases in the middle. The V gene's germline CDR1 is SGHTA and CDR2 FQGTGA. This CDR3 is 12 amino acids long. The CDR3 nucleotides are TGTGCCAGCACCCTGCCTGGAGGCGGCTACACCTTC. It yields the protein CASTLPGGGYTF.

Concerning this clonotype: An end of the junction differs from the germline gene, which may be a read error. The chain is built from TRBV20-1 and TRBJ1-4; 7 bases fit TRBD1. Germline values: CDR1 DFQATT, CDR2 SNEGSKA (reference sequence). The CDR3 is 14 residues long. CDR3 residues: CSARTGATNENLFF. The DNA for the CDR3 is TGCAGTGCTAGAACAGGGGCCACTAATGAAAACCTGTTTTTT.

The chain couples TRBV24-1 to TRBJ2-1; D ambiguous. The CDR3 has 15 residues. Germline-derived CDR1 and CDR2 are KGHDR and SFDVKD. The germline V and J ends were trimmed by 0 bases and 6 bases, with 11 bases remaining between them. CDR3 sequence (DNA): TGTGCCACCAGTGATTTGTATTCGCCTACCAATGAGCAGTTCTTC. It specifies CATSDLYSPTNEQFF.

This sequence joins TRBV2 and TRBJ2-5, with 9 bases fitting TRBD1. With 6 bases clipped from V and 0 bases from J, the junction kept 2 bases outside the gene matches. There are 14 residues in the CDR3. CDR1 is SNHLY and CDR2 is FYNNEI in the germline V gene. The CDR3, as DNA: TGTGCCAGCAGCGGACAGGGGTACCAAGAGACCCAGTACTTC. It yields the protein CASSGQGYQETQYF.

The CDR3 region is CSAIPSGGPYEQYF. The CDR3 bases are TGCAGTGCTATTCCTAGCGGGGGTCCCTACGAGCAGTACTTC. This sequence joins TRBV20-1 and TRBJ2-7; 10 bases line up with TRBD2. CDR1 is DFQATT and CDR2 is SNEGSKA in the germline V gene (reference sequence). J lost 2 bases, V lost 4 bases, and 5 bases had no gene match. The CDR3 contains 14 residues.

This chain uses TRBV10-3 with TRBJ1-3; tentatively, D is TRBD1 (6 bases). Trimming removed 6 bases from V and 2 bases from J, with 17 bases in between. The germline V gene has CDR1 ENHRY and CDR2 SYGVKD. This CDR3 region has 16 residues. The CDR3 DNA follows: TGTGCCATCAGGGGGGCCTATCAACCACCTGGAAACACCATATATTTT. Residues: CAIRGAYQPPGNTIYF.

The chain couples TRBV25-1 to TRBJ2-7; TRBD1 matches at 7 bases. The CDR3 contains 13 residues. The junction had 4 bases not matched to a gene; V was cut back by 2 bases and J by 6 bases. CDR1 and CDR2 from the germline V gene are MGHDK and SYGVNS. CDR3 region: CASSETEGAEQYF. The CDR3 DNA follows: TGTGCCAGCAGTGAAACCGAGGGGGCCGAGCAGTACTTC.

This rearrangement joins TRBV4-2 to TRBJ2-5; D is possibly TRBD1 or TRBD2 (5 bases each). Trimming cost V 2 bases and J 5 bases, with 12 bases left between them. The V gene's germline CDR1 is LGHNA and CDR2 YNFKEQ. CDR3 length: 14 amino acids. The CDR3 nucleotides read TGTGCCAGCAGCCAAACGAGCGAGGGGGAGACCCAGTACTTC. As protein: CASSQTSEGETQYF.

The V gene is TRBV20-1, the J gene TRBJ2-7; D is unresolved. V was pared by 2 bases and J by 1 base, with 9 bases between. CDR1 is DFQATT, CDR2 SNEGSKA, per germline (reference sequence). The CDR3 is 13 residues long. CDR3 in amino acids: CSARSTDSYEQYF. The CDR3 region has the DNA TGCAGTGCTAGAAGTACAGATTCCTACGAGCAGTACTTC.